The present TCR beta chain was sequenced within a study of blood T cell repertoires in COVID-19. Study context: Material from acute and convalescent COVID-19 was sourced from the United States, Italy and Spain.

Authors' data handling: It was from reference gene primer amplification that nucleated cell counts were estimated. Using immunoSEQ multiplex PCR, the repertoire was profiled, and TCRdb retains in-frame clones only, with some absent. For V, J and clone size, that table is used; D and trimming come from the DNA. This table has 160,000 or so clones, approximately 87% appearing once. CDR3 length equals 17 residues. V was pared by 4 bases and J by 4 bases, with 14 bases of the junction left unmatched. CDR1 is SGHRS, CDR2 YFSETQ, per germline. Sequenced: peripheral blood. The genes are TRBV5-1 and TRBJ2-7; 10 bases are a match to TRBD1. This TCR derives from a woman in her seventies with acute or convalescent COVID-19. CDR3 nucleotides: TGCGCCAGCAGCGTGGGACAGGGGCTGCAGGGAATTTACGAGCAGTACTTC. Protein sequence: CASSVGQGLQGIYEQYF.